The T cell receptor (beta chain) under discussion was sequenced for a study of Graves' ophthalmopathy and Graves' hyperthyroidism. The study's findings and limits: Between ophthalmopathy and stable hyperthyroidism, a 13-signature model drew a separation with 87.88% sensitivity and 75% to 82% specificity.

Using RNA transcripts, the TCR beta CDR3 regions were amplified. Amplification began with first-round RT-PCR using HTBI primers, then second-round multiplex PCR was performed. One entry per CDR3 protein, called by TCRdb with MiXCR from the multiplex PCR reads. There are around 400,000 distinct CDR3 sequences in the sample; more than 20% occur only once, and approximately 3% lies in the top ten. This clonotype was detected many times. Its antigen is unknown. CDR3 size: 17 residues. The J segment lost 3 bases and the V segment lost 0 bases, leaving 8 bases of the junction unmatched. Germline V gene data show CDR1 as MNHEY and CDR2 as SVGAGI.

The rearrangement joins TRBV6-5 to TRBJ2-7, with TRBD2 matching over 10 bases. Source material: peripheral blood. The clonotype originates from a woman between 18 and 29 years old with stable Graves' hyperthyroidism. In DNA form, the CDR3 reads TGTGCCAGCAGTTACTCGAGTCTAGCGGGAGATATCTACGAGCAGTACTTC. Protein sequence: CASSYSSLAGDIYEQYF.